These T cell receptor beta chains were read from a single sample in a study of T cell changes during pregnancy in multiple sclerosis. The repertoire was sequenced with immunoSEQ multiplex PCR; TCRdb's copy has only in-frame clones and lacks some. The data hold tens of thousands of clones, with 90% observed a single time. Sequenced material: CD8+ T cells from peripheral blood mononuclear cells, taken before pregnancy. The origin of the receptors is a female donor with multiple sclerosis, enrolled in a pregnancy study. The CDR3 runs from the conserved cysteine through the conserved F or W. A D gene is named only where the DNA matches it firmly. For some rows the clone size is stated as once, few or many, or as a class when expanded; others skip it.

CDR3 length,D gene,J gene,V gene,clone size,CDR3 protein,CDR3 DNA
17,TRBD2,TRBJ2-2,TRBV2,NA,CASTGTSGGVDTGELFF,TGTGCCAGCACTGGGACTAGCGGGGGGGTAGACACCGGGGAGCTGTTTTTT
15,NA,TRBJ1-5,TRBV27,NA,CASSPEGESNQPQHF,TGTGCCAGCAGCCCTGAGGGGGAGAGCAATCAGCCCCAGCATTTT
11,TRBD1,TRBJ1-2,TRBV29-1,NA,CSVVGQGGYTF,TGCAGCGTTGTAGGACAGGGGGGCTACACCTTC
12,NA,TRBJ2-1,TRBV6-6,NA,CASSVLYNEQFF,TGTGCCAGCAGCGTCCTCTACAATGAGCAGTTCTTC
14,NA,TRBJ1-5,TRBV10-3,NA,CAISAGNSNQPQHF,TGTGCCATATCCGCAGGGAATAGCAATCAGCCCCAGCATTTT
12,NA,TRBJ2-5,TRBV5-5,once,CASSLDGETQYF,TGTGCCAGCAGCTTGGACGGAGAGACCCAGTACTTC
18,TRBD2,TRBJ2-4,TRBV6-1,NA,CASSEAGLAGGPQNIQYF,TGTGCCAGCAGTGAAGCGGGGTTAGCGGGGGGGCCTCAAAACATTCAGTACTTC
15,NA,TRBJ1-3,TRBV19,NA,CASSIAFSSGNTIYF,TGTGCCAGTAGTATAGCGTTCAGCTCTGGAAACACCATATATTTT
18,TRBD2,TRBJ2-5,TRBV19,NA,CASSATLGLAGTQETQYF,TGTGCCAGTAGTGCGACCTTGGGACTAGCGGGTACGCAAGAGACCCAGTACTTC
15,NA,TRBJ2-7,TRBV19,NA,CASSMAGARIYEQYF,TGTGCCAGTAGTATGGCAGGGGCTCGTATTTACGAGCAGTACTTC
14,TRBD2,TRBJ2-1,TRBV9,NA,CASSVGPGGNEQFF,TGTGCCAGCAGCGTAGGTCCGGGGGGCAATGAGCAGTTCTTC